This paragraph reports one TCR beta chain. This sample is drawn from a study of blood T cell repertoires in COVID-19. Across the whole study: Samples of COVID-19 (acute and convalescent) were obtained from the United States, Italy and Spain. In each case, the material was cDNA or gDNA derived from T cells, B-cell-depleted T cells, or PBMCs.

Trimming removed 6 bases from V and 5 bases from J; junction bases left unmatched: 8. Per the germline V gene, CDR1 is MDHEN and CDR2 is SYDVKM. The CDR3 is 14 amino acids. Original data processing: Reference gene primer amplification gave estimated nucleated cell counts. The data were produced by immunoSEQ multiplex PCR, yet TCRdb's version contains in-frame clones alone and is incomplete. V and J calls and clone size are as listed in that table; D and trimming were resolved from the DNA. The sample holds around 190,000 clones, around 80% seen once. The source is a human donor in a cohort sampled during active COVID-19. Input material: peripheral blood. The chain recombines TRBV28 with TRBJ1-2, with 8 positions matching TRBD1. The CDR3 loop reads CASRAQGAAYGYTF. CDR3 bases: TGTGCCAGCAGGGCCCAGGGGGCTGCGTATGGCTACACCTTC.